Listed below are T cell receptor beta chains from one sample, sequenced in a study of CD8 T cells in Susac syndrome. TCRdb re-called the immunoSEQ multiplex PCR reads through MiXCR, storing one row per CDR3 protein. The sample carries roughly 200,000 distinct CDR3 sequences, 85% to 95% recorded once. The sample was CD4+ T cells from PBMCs. These TCRs come from a human donor with multiple sclerosis. Each CDR3 is given with its conserved first and last residue. D genes are given only for firm matches. Size values are once, few and many counts, or a class for expanded clones, and some rows have none.

d_call	v_call	clone_size	j_call	cdr3_aa	cdr3_nt
NA	TRBV12-3/TRBV12-4	NA	TRBJ1-2	CASTPTGNYGYTF	TGTGCCAGCACTCCCACGGGTAACTATGGCTACACCTTC
NA	TRBV27	NA	TRBJ1-2	CASSLVGPYGYTF	TGTGCCAGCAGTTTGGTCGGGCCTTATGGCTACACCTTC
NA	TRBV3-1	NA	TRBJ2-1	CASSRSGGEQFF	TGTGCCAGCAGCCGATCGGGCGGTGAGCAGTTCTTC
NA	TRBV20-1	NA	TRBJ2-7	CSARSGTSYEQYF	TGCAGTGCTAGATCGGGGACATCGTACGAGCAGTACTTC
TRBD1	TRBV5-6	NA	TRBJ2-7	CASRGQGYEQYF	TGTGCCAGCAGGGGACAGGGCTACGAGCAGTACTTC
NA	TRBV3-1	once	TRBJ2-2	CASSLPVLGELFF	TGTGCCAGCAGCCTCCCGGTCCTCGGGGAGCTGTTTTTT
NA	TRBV4-2	NA	TRBJ1-2	CASSPGQLTNGYTF	TGTGCCAGCAGCCCAGGACAGCTAACCAATGGCTACACCTTC
NA	TRBV29-1	NA	TRBJ2-5	CSGSMGNQETQYF	TGCAGCGGATCCATGGGAAACCAAGAGACCCAGTACTTC
TRBD1	TRBV12-3/TRBV12-4	NA	TRBJ2-5	CASSRTGGGSETQYF	TGTGCCAGCAGCCGGACAGGGGGCGGGTCAGAGACCCAGTACTTC
TRBD1	TRBV3-1	NA	TRBJ1-2	CASSHGPGQGHGYTF	TGTGCCAGCAGCCACGGTCCGGGACAGGGCCATGGCTACACCTTC
NA	TRBV30	NA	TRBJ1-5	CAWSRGGEGEQPQHF	TGTGCCTGGAGTAGGGGTGGGGAGGGTGAACAGCCCCAGCATTTT
NA	TRBV27	NA	TRBJ1-2	CASSLMGAPSSGYGYTF	TGTGCCAGCAGTTTAATGGGGGCTCCCTCTTCAGGCTATGGCTACACCTTC
NA	TRBV27	NA	TRBJ1-2	CASSSRQSYYGYTF	TGTGCCAGCAGTTCCAGACAGTCCTACTATGGCTACACCTTC
NA	TRBV5-1	NA	TRBJ1-6	CASSPDRRGPLHF	TGCGCCAGCAGTCCCGACCGCCGGGGTCCCCTCCACTTT
TRBD2	TRBV20-1	NA	TRBJ2-3	CSASPWSGGEADTQYF	TGCAGTGCTAGCCCCTGGAGCGGGGGGGAGGCAGATACGCAGTATTTT
NA	TRBV20-1	NA	TRBJ1-5	CSARPTSNQPQHF	TGCAGTGCTAGGCCCACTAGCAATCAGCCCCAGCATTTT
NA	TRBV29-1	NA	TRBJ1-1	CSVEISGVGTEAFF	TGCAGCGTTGAGATCTCAGGGGTAGGCACTGAAGCTTTCTTT
TRBD1	TRBV29-1	NA	TRBJ1-2	CSGGQGPQYGYTF	TGCAGCGGCGGACAGGGGCCGCAATATGGCTACACCTTC
NA	TRBV27	NA	TRBJ2-1	CASSLGVWGGSYNEQFF	TGTGCCAGCAGTTTAGGGGTATGGGGAGGCTCCTACAATGAGCAGTTCTTC
TRBD1	TRBV5-4	NA	TRBJ2-5	CASSGGTGSWRETQYF	TGTGCCAGCAGCGGGGGGACAGGGTCTTGGAGAGAGACCCAGTACTTC
TRBD1	TRBV29-1	NA	TRBJ1-1	CSVSRGGRTEAFF	TGCAGCGTAAGCAGGGGGGGACGAACTGAAGCTTTCTTT
NA	TRBV11-2	NA	TRBJ2-1	CASSLDNRGGNEQFF	TGTGCCAGCAGCTTAGATAACAGGGGGGGCAATGAGCAGTTCTTC
TRBD2	TRBV29-1	NA	TRBJ2-2	CSVIISGGFEGTGELFF	TGCAGCGTTATTATTAGCGGGGGATTCGAGGGAACCGGGGAGCTGTTTTTT
TRBD1	TRBV12-3/TRBV12-4	NA	TRBJ2-3	CASSPTGTGRNTQYF	TGTGCCAGCAGTCCAACCGGGACAGGGAGAAATACGCAGTATTTT
NA	TRBV14	NA	TRBJ2-1	CASSQDLGQFEFF	TGTGCCAGCAGCCAAGATCTAGGACAGTTTGAGTTCTTC
NA	TRBV29-1	NA	TRBJ2-1	CSVEGTVNNEQFF	TGCAGCGTTGAAGGGACAGTTAACAATGAGCAGTTCTTC
TRBD1	TRBV29-1	NA	TRBJ1-1	CSVWDRTNTEAFF	TGCAGCGTTTGGGACAGGACGAACACTGAAGCTTTCTTT
NA	TRBV12-3/TRBV12-4	NA	TRBJ2-1	CASSLAREQFF	TGTGCCAGCAGTTTAGCCCGTGAGCAGTTCTTC
TRBD1	TRBV7-9	NA	TRBJ2-1	CASSPPGQSIGEQFF	TGTGCCAGCAGCCCCCCGGGACAGTCTATAGGTGAGCAGTTCTTC
NA	TRBV27	NA	TRBJ1-6	CAGRARHNSPLHF	TGTGCCGGCCGGGCCCGTCATAATTCACCCCTCCACTTT
NA	TRBV9	NA	TRBJ2-6	CASSASGSVDNVLTF	TGTGCCAGCAGCGCTTCAGGGTCTGTGGACAACGTCCTGACTTTC
NA	TRBV29-1	NA	TRBJ2-1	CSVEAMRDEQFF	TGCAGCGTTGAGGCTATGCGCGATGAGCAGTTCTTC
NA	TRBV30	NA	TRBJ2-7	CAWSVGAGGEQYF	TGTGCCTGGAGTGTAGGGGCTGGGGGTGAGCAGTACTTC
NA	TRBV5-1	NA	TRBJ2-7	CASSLQGLSYEQYF	TGCGCCAGCAGCTTACAGGGCCTTTCCTACGAGCAGTACTTC
TRBD1	TRBV18	NA	TRBJ1-2	CASSPPSDRGARYTF	TGTGCCAGCTCACCACCGTCGGACAGGGGGGCCCGTTACACCTTC
NA	TRBV14	NA	TRBJ1-1	CASSLLGHPEGTEAFF	TGTGCCAGCAGCCTACTCGGACACCCCGAGGGCACTGAAGCTTTCTTT